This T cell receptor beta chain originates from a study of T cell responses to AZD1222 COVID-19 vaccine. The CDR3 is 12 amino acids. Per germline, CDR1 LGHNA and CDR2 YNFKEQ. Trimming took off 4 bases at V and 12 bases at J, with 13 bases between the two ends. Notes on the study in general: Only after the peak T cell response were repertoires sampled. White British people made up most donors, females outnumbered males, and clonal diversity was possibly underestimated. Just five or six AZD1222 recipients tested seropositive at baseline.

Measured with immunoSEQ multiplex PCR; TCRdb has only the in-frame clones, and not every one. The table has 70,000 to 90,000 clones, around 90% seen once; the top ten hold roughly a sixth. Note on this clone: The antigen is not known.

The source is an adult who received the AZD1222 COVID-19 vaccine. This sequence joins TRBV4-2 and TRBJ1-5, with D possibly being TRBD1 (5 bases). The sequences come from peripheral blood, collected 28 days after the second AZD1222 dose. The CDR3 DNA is TGTGCCAGCAGCCGCGGGACGGACGACCAGCATTTT. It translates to CASSRGTDDQHF.